The 32 T cell receptor beta chains listed next were all sequenced from one sample in a study of T cells in narcolepsy. Measured with immunoSEQ multiplex PCR; TCRdb has only the in-frame clones, and not every one. The data hold tens of thousands of clones, with around 78% observed a single time. What was sequenced was CD45RA- memory CD4+ T cells from PBMCs. The receptors shown here come from a human donor with narcolepsy.

V gene TRBV9 combines with J gene TRBJ2-2, with 10 nucleotides matching TRBD1. CDR1 and CDR2 from the germline V gene are SGDLS and YYNGEE. CDR3 size: 16 residues. V was pared by 6 bases and J by 4 bases, with 9 bases of the junction left unmatched. CDR3 in DNA: TGTGCCAGCAACGAAGGGGGGACAGGGGTCACCGGGGAGCTGTTTTTT. Encoded protein: CASNEGGTGVTGELFF. The full variable domain, with the rest looked up from reference TRBV9 and TRBJ2-2, is DSGVTQTPKHLITATGQRVTLRCSPRSGDLSVYWYQQSLDQGLQFLIQYYNGEERAKGNILERFSAQQFPDLHSELNLSSLELGDSALYFCASNEGGTGVTGELFFGEGSRLTVL.

This sequence joins TRBV10-3 and TRBJ2-2, with 9 bases aligning to TRBD2. This CDR3 is built from 16 residues. Germline CDR1 is ENHRY and CDR2 is SYGVKD. The V and J ends lost 6 bases and 4 bases, in that order; junction bases with no gene match: 9. Here the CDR3 reads CAIRELAGLGTGELFF. The CDR3 DNA follows: TGTGCCATCAGGGAACTAGCGGGTTTAGGCACCGGGGAGCTGTTTTTT.

The V and J genes are TRBV5-1 and TRBJ1-1; D is perhaps TRBD1 (5 bases). The germline V gene encodes CDR1 SGHRS and CDR2 YFSETQ. The CDR3 consists of 16 residues. Trimming removed 1 base from V and 1 base from J, with 14 bases in between. DNA of the CDR3: TGCGCCAGCAGCTTGACATTCAGGGCGGAGAACACTGAAGCTTTCTTT. Amino acids: CASSLTFRAENTEAFF.

For this clone: In the same sample, other DNA sequences code for this CDR3. The J gene is TRBJ2-3, the V gene TRBV11-2; perhaps TRBD2 as D (6 bases). Trimming shortened V by 2 bases and J by 6 bases, and 12 bases separated the two germline ends. This CDR3 region has 14 residues. Germline V gene sequence: CDR1 SGHAT, CDR2 FQNNGV. DNA of the CDR3: TGTGCCAGCAGCTTAACCCCCCGGGGGGATACGCAGTATTTT. Translating gives CASSLTPRGDTQYF.

The chain joins TRBV7-2 to TRBJ1-4; 9 bases map to TRBD1. The J segment lost 8 bases and the V segment lost 4 bases, leaving 8 bases of the junction unmatched. The CDR3 spans 15 residues. The V gene's germline CDR1 is SGHTA and CDR2 FQGNSA. In nucleotides, the CDR3 is TGTGCCAGCAGCTCCGGGACAGGGTGGGAAGAAAAACTGTTTTTT. Translating it yields CASSSGTGWEEKLFF. Full variable domain (outside the CDR3, taken from reference TRBV7-2 and TRBJ1-4): GAGVSQSPSNKVTEKGKDVELRCDPISGHTALYWYRQSLGQGLEFLIYFQGNSAPDKSGLPSDRFSAERTGGSVSTLTIQRTQQEDSAVYLCASSSGTGWEEKLFFGSGTQLSVL.

V gene TRBV7-2 combines with J gene TRBJ2-7; tentatively, D is TRBD1 or TRBD2 (5 bases each). There are 14 residues in the CDR3. Trimming cost V 6 bases and J 1 base, with 13 bases left between them. The germline V gene has CDR1 SGHTA and CDR2 FQGNSA. This chain's CDR3 is CASSRDRSSYEQYF. CDR3 in DNA: TGTGCCAGCAGTCGGGACCGCTCTTCCTACGAGCAGTACTTC.

The V and J genes are TRBV7-2 and TRBJ2-7; D could derive from TRBD1 or TRBD2 (6 bases each). The CDR3 runs to 15 residues. V was trimmed by 5 bases and J by 6 bases, leaving 20 bases between them. Germline V gene data show CDR1 as SGHTA and CDR2 as FQGNSA. As DNA, the CDR3 is TGTGCCAGCAGCCCTAAGACCAGGGGAGGAGGCGAGCAGTACTTC. This encodes CASSPKTRGGGEQYF.

In its sample, this clone was seen a few times. The rearrangement uses TRBV5-4 and TRBJ2-1; D perhaps matches TRBD1 (7 bases). Trimming removed 0 bases at V and 7 bases at J, with 14 bases between. Germline V gene sequence: CDR1 SGHNT, CDR2 YYREEE (reference sequence). The length of the CDR3 is 15 residues. The CDR3 here is CASSLVQGGRNEQFF. The CDR3 region has the DNA TGTGCCAGCAGCTTGGTGCAGGGGGGAAGAAATGAGCAGTTCTTC.

V usage is TRBV7-9 and J usage is TRBJ2-3; 12 bases align to TRBD2. This CDR3 comprises 14 residues. Germline assignment: CDR1 SEHNR and CDR2 FQNEAQ (reference sequence). J gave up 5 bases and V 5 bases, and 2 bases lay outside the gene matches. CDR3 nucleotides: TGTGCCAGCAGCCCACTAGCGGGGGGAGATACGCAGTATTTT. Its protein is CASSPLAGGDTQYF.

The V and J genes are TRBV19 and TRBJ1-4; a possible D gene is TRBD1 (5 bases). Germline V gene sequence: CDR1 LNHDA, CDR2 SQIVND (reference sequence). This CDR3 comprises 15 residues. The germline V and J ends were trimmed by 3 bases and 7 bases, with 15 bases remaining between them. CDR3 DNA: TGTGCCAGTAGTATGAGTACGGCAGGGACTGAAAAACTGTTTTTT. Translating gives CASSMSTAGTEKLFF.

The chain has TRBV12-5 and TRBJ2-7; 7 nucleotides align to TRBD1. The trim removed 1 base at V and 0 bases at J, leaving 12 bases unmatched. Germline-derived CDR1 and CDR2 are LGHNT and FRNRAP. The CDR3 sequence is 18 residues long. This CDR3 reads CASGLGRTGAPLSYEQYF. The CDR3 DNA follows: TGTGCTAGTGGTTTGGGGCGAACAGGGGCCCCTCTCTCCTACGAGCAGTACTTC.

This sequence joins TRBV6-1 and TRBJ1-1, with 7 nucleotides matching TRBD1. The CDR3 runs to 13 residues. After removal of 5 bases from V and 1 base from J, the junction contained 1 base not matched to a gene. Per germline, CDR1 MNHNS and CDR2 SASEGT. Here the CDR3 DNA reads TGTGCCAGCAGTCCAGGGGGGAACACTGAAGCTTTCTTT. Encoded protein: CASSPGGNTEAFF.

The rearrangement links TRBV7-8 to TRBJ2-2; TRBD1 matches 9 bases. Germline CDR1 reads SGHVS; CDR2 reads FQNEAQ. The J segment lost 8 bases and the V segment lost 5 bases, leaving 6 bases of the junction unmatched. CDR3 length: 14 amino acids. The CDR3 loop is CASSPRDREGELFF. The CDR3 nucleotides read TGTGCCAGCAGCCCACGGGACAGGGAGGGGGAGCTGTTTTTT. The whole variable domain, filled in from reference TRBV7-8 and TRBJ2-2, reads GAGVSQSPRYKVAKRGQDVALRCDPISGHVSLFWYQQALGQGPEFLTYFQNEAQLDKSGLPSDRFFAERPEGSVSTLKIQRTQQEDSAVYLCASSPRDREGELFFGEGSRLTVL.

V gene TRBV6-5 combines with J gene TRBJ2-5, with 7 positions matching TRBD1. Germline V gene sequence: CDR1 MNHEY, CDR2 SVGAGI. This CDR3 comprises 14 residues. The trim removed 2 bases at V and 6 bases at J, leaving 6 bases unmatched. Written as DNA, the CDR3 is TGTGCCAGCAGTTACCCTGACAGGGCAAAGACCCAGTACTTC. It is translated as CASSYPDRAKTQYF.

This rearrangement joins TRBV7-3 to TRBJ2-3; D ambiguous. The germline gives CDR1 SGHTA, CDR2 FQGTGA. CDR3 length: 15 residues. Trimming took 3 bases from V and 0 from J, leaving 10 bases between them. The CDR3 is CASSFTTSSTDTQYF. In DNA, the CDR3 is TGTGCCAGCAGCTTCACAACCTCTAGCACAGATACGCAGTATTTT. The full variable domain, its missing parts supplied by reference TRBV7-3 and TRBJ2-3, is GAGVSQTPSNKVTEKGKYVELRCDPISGHTALYWYRQSLGQGPEFLIYFQGTGAADDSGLPNDRFFAVRPEGSVSTLKIQRTERGDSAVYLCASSFTTSSTDTQYFGPGTRLTVL.

This chain links TRBV7-2 with TRBJ2-1, with 9 positions matching TRBD2. V lost 1 base and J lost 10; bases outside the gene matches: 5. Germline assignment: CDR1 SGHTA and CDR2 FQGNSA. CDR3 length: 14 amino acids. CDR3 amino acids: CASSLGLAVAEQFF. The CDR3 region has the DNA TGTGCCAGCAGCTTAGGACTAGCGGTTGCGGAGCAGTTCTTC. Looking up the rest from reference TRBV7-2 and TRBJ2-1 gives the full variable domain: GAGVSQSPSNKVTEKGKDVELRCDPISGHTALYWYRQSLGQGLEFLIYFQGNSAPDKSGLPSDRFSAERTGGSVSTLTIQRTQQEDSAVYLCASSLGLAVAEQFFGPGTRLTVL.

The V and J genes are TRBV5-1 and TRBJ2-1; TRBD1 matches at 11 bases. J gave up 4 bases and V 0 bases, and 6 bases lay outside the gene matches. The CDR3 is 17 amino acids. Germline CDR1 SGHRS, CDR2 YFSETQ. DNA for the CDR3: TGCGCCAGCAGCTTGGTTGGGGGACAGGGGGATTACAATGAGCAGTTCTTC. Its translation is CASSLVGGQGDYNEQFF. The whole variable domain, remainder taken from reference TRBV5-1 and TRBJ2-1, is KAGVTQTPRYLIKTRGQQVTLSCSPISGHRSVSWYQQTPGQGLQFLFEYFSETQRNKGNFPGRFSGRQFSNSRSEMNVSTLELGDSALYLCASSLVGGQGDYNEQFFGPGTRLTVL.

This chain joins TRBV4-1 and TRBJ1-5; D not certain. The CDR3 extends over 16 amino acids. V shed 2 bases and J shed 4 bases, with 15 bases lying between them. Per germline, CDR1 MGHRA and CDR2 YSYEKL. In nucleotides, the CDR3 is TGCGCCAGCAGCCAACCAACTGGAGGTGGTAATCAGCCCCAGCATTTT. Protein: CASSQPTGGGNQPQHF.

The V call is TRBV6-5, the J call TRBJ1-1, with TRBD1 identical over 11 bases. The CDR3 is made up of 15 amino acids. V shed 3 bases and J 5 bases; nucleotides not matched to a gene: 5. Germline CDR1 and CDR2: MNHEY and SVGAGI. CDR3 in amino acids: CASSYGGQGGTEAFF. The DNA of the CDR3 is TGTGCCAGCAGTTATGGGGGACAGGGGGGTACTGAAGCTTTCTTT.

The J gene is TRBJ1-2, the V gene TRBV27; D unresolved. The V and J ends lost 7 bases and 4 bases respectively, with 22 bases between them. The CDR3 length is 16 residues. The germline V gene encodes CDR1 MNHEY and CDR2 SMNVEV (reference sequence). CDR3 loop: CASTSGWAARIYGYTF. The CDR3, as DNA: TGTGCCAGCACCTCAGGATGGGCAGCCCGGATCTATGGCTACACCTTC.

V usage is TRBV2 and J usage is TRBJ2-5; D remains unclear. V shed 4 bases and J shed 1 base, with 4 bases lying between them. Germline assignment: CDR1 SNHLY and CDR2 FYNNEI. This CDR3 region has 12 residues. The CDR3 loop is CASSGIQETQYF. The DNA for the CDR3 is TGTGCCAGCAGTGGGATCCAAGAGACCCAGTACTTC.

The chain uses TRBV5-4 and TRBJ2-5; 8 bases line up with TRBD2. The germline V gene encodes CDR1 SGHNT and CDR2 YYREEE (reference sequence). V was pared by 2 bases and J by 2 bases, with 8 bases of the junction left unmatched. CDR3 length: 16 amino acids. Here the CDR3 reads CASSFGGVADQETQYF. The CDR3 nucleotides are TGTGCCAGCAGCTTCGGGGGGGTAGCGGATCAAGAGACCCAGTACTTC.

The chain recombines TRBV6-1 with TRBJ2-1; no firm D call. Germline CDR1 and CDR2: MNHNS and SASEGT. The CDR3 length is 14 residues. The V and J ends lost 7 bases and 4 bases respectively, with 14 bases between them. CDR3 in DNA: TGTGCCAGCAAAGACAACGGTATATACAATGAGCAGTTCTTC. Protein: CASKDNGIYNEQFF.

This sequence joins TRBV6-5 and TRBJ1-2; 7 positions match TRBD1. This CDR3 comprises 16 residues. The germline V gene has CDR1 MNHEY and CDR2 SVGAGI. V trimming: 4 bases; J trimming: 4 bases; junction bases outside the gene matches: 12. The CDR3 sequence is CASSWGTAARGYGYTF. In DNA form, the CDR3 reads TGTGCCAGCAGTTGGGGGACAGCGGCTCGGGGCTATGGCTACACCTTC.

The V and J genes are TRBV27 and TRBJ2-5, with a possible D match to TRBD2 (6 bases). The end of the DNA aligns better with TRBJ2-7, so the J call may be wrong. The CDR3 has 14 residues. Germline CDR1 and CDR2: MNHEY and SMNVEV (reference sequence). The CDR3 sequence is CASSRPGLSYEQYF. The CDR3 DNA reads as TGTGCCAGCAGCCGACCGGGACTTAGCTACGAGCAGTACTTC.

The chain has TRBV6-1 and TRBJ2-3; perhaps TRBD1 as D (6 bases). V lost 6 bases to trimming and J lost 3 bases, with 10 bases between them. Per the germline V gene, CDR1 is MNHNS and CDR2 is SASEGT. This CDR3 spans 13 amino acids. CDR3 in DNA: TGTGCCAGCAGAACCACAGGGACAGATACGCAGTATTTT. This sequence encodes CASRTTGTDTQYF.

The rearrangement joins TRBV10-3 to TRBJ1-2; no definite D call. Germline assignment: CDR1 ENHRY and CDR2 SYGVKD. V lost 4 bases, J lost 6 bases, and 12 bases lay in between. The CDR3 contains 13 residues. This CDR3 is CAISGIWEDGYTF. The CDR3 DNA is TGTGCCATCAGTGGAATATGGGAGGATGGCTACACCTTC.

This clone has more than one count but fewer than ten. The V gene is TRBV7-3, the J gene TRBJ2-7, with D possibly TRBD1 on 5 matching bases. Germline CDR1 reads SGHTA; CDR2 reads FQGTGA. V was pared by 0 bases and J by 6 bases, with 9 bases between. CDR3 length: 13 amino acids. The CDR3, as DNA: TGTGCCAGCAGCTTAACCCCAGGGTCCGAGCAGTACTTC. It is translated as CASSLTPGSEQYF. Together with reference TRBV7-3 and TRBJ2-7, the CDR3 gives the full variable domain: GAGVSQTPSNKVTEKGKYVELRCDPISGHTALYWYRQSLGQGPEFLIYFQGTGAADDSGLPNDRFFAVRPEGSVSTLKIQRTERGDSAVYLCASSLTPGSEQYFGPGTRLTVT.

This clone turned up a few times. V gene TRBV5-6 combines with J gene TRBJ1-1; D gene unclear. CDR1 SGHDT and CDR2 YYEEEE come from the germline V gene. The CDR3 covers 13 residues. V was clipped by 2 bases and J by 11 bases, with 16 bases between them. The CDR3 DNA sequence: TGTGCCAGCAGCTTCGGGCAGAGTAGTTTGGCTTTCTTT. Translation: CASSFGQSSLAFF.

V usage is TRBV6-1 and J usage is TRBJ2-5; no firm D call. This CDR3 has 13 amino acids. Trimming removed 5 bases at V and 1 base at J, with 8 bases between. The germline CDR1 and CDR2 sequences are MNHNS and SASEGT. DNA for the CDR3: TGTGCCAGCAGTAAGAGAGGCCAAGAGACCCAGTACTTC. Residues: CASSKRGQETQYF.

This sequence joins TRBV29-1 and TRBJ2-3; 9 bases align to TRBD1. Germline CDR1 and CDR2: SQVTM and ANQGSEA. The CDR3 length is 13 residues. Trimming cost V 3 bases and J 10 bases; bases outside gene matches: 8. In DNA, the CDR3 is TGCAGCGTTGACATAATCGGACAGGGGCCGCAGTATTTT. It yields the protein CSVDIIGQGPQYF.

There are a few counts of this clone. The rearrangement joins TRBV4-2 to TRBJ1-1; D not resolved. The ends were cut back, 10 bases at V and 0 bases at J, with 6 bases in the middle. The CDR3 sequence is 11 residues long. CDR1 and CDR2 from the germline V gene are LGHNA and YNFKEQ. The CDR3 sequence: CATTLNTEAFF. The CDR3 nucleotides are TGTGCCACAACCTTGAACACTGAAGCTTTCTTT.